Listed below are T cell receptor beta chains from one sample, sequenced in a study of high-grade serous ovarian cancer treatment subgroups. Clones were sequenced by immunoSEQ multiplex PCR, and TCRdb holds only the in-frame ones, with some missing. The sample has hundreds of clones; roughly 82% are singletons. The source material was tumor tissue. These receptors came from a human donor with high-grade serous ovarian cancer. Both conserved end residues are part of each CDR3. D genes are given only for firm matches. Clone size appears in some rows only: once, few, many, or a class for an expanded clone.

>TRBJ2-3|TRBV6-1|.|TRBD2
TGTGCCAGCAGCCCGAGCGGGGGGGTCACAGATACGCAGTATTTT
CASSPSGGVTDTQYF
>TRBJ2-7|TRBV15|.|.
TGTGCCACCAGCAGGATAGACCACGAGCAGTACTTC
CATSRIDHEQYF
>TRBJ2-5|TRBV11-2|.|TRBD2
TGTGCCAGCAGTTCCTCCGGGACTAGCGTAAAAGGAGAGACCCAGTACTTC
CASSSSGTSVKGETQYF
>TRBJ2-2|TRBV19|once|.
TGTGCCAGTAGTAAGGACCCTACCGGGGAGCTGTTTTTT
CASSKDPTGELFF
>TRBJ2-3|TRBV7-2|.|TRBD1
TGTGCCAGCAGCTTAACAGGTATCGGACAGGGATCAGATACGCAGTATTTT
CASSLTGIGQGSDTQYF
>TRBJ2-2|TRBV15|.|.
TGTGCCACCAGCAGGGCCGCCGGGTGGGCTAGTGTGGGGGAGCTGTTTTTT
CATSRAAGWASVGELFF
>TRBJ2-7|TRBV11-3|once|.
TGTGCCAGCAGCTTGATCCGGAGGGACGGTCGATCCTACGAGCAGTACTTC
CASSLIRRDGRSYEQYF
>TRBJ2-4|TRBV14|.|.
TGTGCCAGCAGCCAGAGCCTAGCGGCCAAAAACATTCAGTACTTC
CASSQSLAAKNIQYF
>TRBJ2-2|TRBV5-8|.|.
TGTGCCAGCAGCTTGCGAGGGAACCCCGGGGAGCTGTTTTTT
CASSLRGNPGELFF
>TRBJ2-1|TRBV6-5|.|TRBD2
TGTGCCAGCAGTTACCAGGGACTAGCCAGGGACAATGAGCAGTTCTTC
CASSYQGLARDNEQFF
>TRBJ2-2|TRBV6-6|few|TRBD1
TGTGCCAGCAGTTACGCGGACAGGGACACCGGGGAGCTGTTTTTT
CASSYADRDTGELFF
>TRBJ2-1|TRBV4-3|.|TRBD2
TGCGCCAGCAGCCAAGAGGTACTAGCGGGAAGCTCCTACAATGAGCAGTTCTTC
CASSQEVLAGSSYNEQFF
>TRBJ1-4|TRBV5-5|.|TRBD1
TGTGCCAGCATCGAACCGGGGACAGACAATGAAAAACTGTTTTTT
CASIEPGTDNEKLFF
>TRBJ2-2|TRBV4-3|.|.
TGCGCCAGCAGCCAAGATCAGAGAAGGGCAGGCGGGGAGCTGTTTTTT
CASSQDQRRAGGELFF
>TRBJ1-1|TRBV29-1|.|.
TGCAGCGTCGAGGGCGAGAGCACTGAAGCTTTCTTT
CSVEGESTEAFF
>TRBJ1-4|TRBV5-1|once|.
TGCGCCAGCAGCGTAGGGAACCCACTTGCAACTAATGAAAAACTGTTTTTT
CASSVGNPLATNEKLFF
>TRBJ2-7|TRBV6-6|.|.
TGTGCCAGCAGAGCCCCGGGACGAAACTCCTACGAGCAGTACTTC
CASRAPGRNSYEQYF
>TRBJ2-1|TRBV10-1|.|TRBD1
TGCGCCAGCAGCCGGGACAGGGGAAGCTCCTACAATGAGCAGTTCTTC
CASSRDRGSSYNEQFF
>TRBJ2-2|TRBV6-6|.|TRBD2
TGTGCCATCACGGGGGGAAGGCGAACAAACACCGGGGAGCTGTTTTTT
CAITGGRRTNTGELFF
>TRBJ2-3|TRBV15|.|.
TGTGCCACCAGCAGAGAGTGGGCAGATACGCAGTATTTT
CATSREWADTQYF
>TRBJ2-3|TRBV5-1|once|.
TGCGCCAGCAGTCCGGCCGGAGGGGGGACAACGTCAGATACGCAGTATTTT
CASSPAGGGTTSDTQYF
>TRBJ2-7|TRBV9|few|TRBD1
TGTGCCAGCAGCCCCCGGACAGGGGATTCCTACGAGCAGTACTTC
CASSPRTGDSYEQYF
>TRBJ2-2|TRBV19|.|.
TGTGCCAGTAGTATAGCGGGAAGGGCCGGGGAGCTGTTTTTT
CASSIAGRAGELFF